The clone carrying this T cell receptor beta chain was counted a few times. Its antigen remains unidentified. This sample is part of a study of T cell repertoires in cytomegalovirus infection. Looking at the study overall: CMV epitopes used comprised recently identified HLA-C-restricted ones and well-studied HLA-B-restricted ones. An indication of both CMV infection and matching HLA type came from public TCR beta signatures.

The study, taken as a whole, reports: There were carriers of CMV plus the relevant HLA, and cumulative public TCR beta family frequency identified them. The study found HLA-C-restricted CMV-specific TCR beta clonotypes dominating the ex vivo response.

TCRdb re-derived calls from the reads in MiXCR, one entry per CDR3 protein. The data show 700,000 to 950,000 distinct CDR3 sequences, approximately 32% seen once. CDR3 size: 14 residues. J lost 2 bases, V lost 2 bases, and 2 bases had no gene match. The germline V gene encodes CDR1 MNHEY and CDR2 SMNVEV (reference sequence). The sample consisted of cultured CD8+ T cells from PBMCs, taken from culture after CMV antigen stimulation. The sequence was collected from a human donor in good health (CMV status not recorded). Some clones in this sample may be carry-over from other donors' samples. The chain links TRBV27 to TRBJ2-5; 7 bases map to TRBD2. CDR3 DNA: TGTGCCAGCAGTTTAAGGGAGGGACAAGAGACCCAGTACTTC. This encodes CASSLREGQETQYF.